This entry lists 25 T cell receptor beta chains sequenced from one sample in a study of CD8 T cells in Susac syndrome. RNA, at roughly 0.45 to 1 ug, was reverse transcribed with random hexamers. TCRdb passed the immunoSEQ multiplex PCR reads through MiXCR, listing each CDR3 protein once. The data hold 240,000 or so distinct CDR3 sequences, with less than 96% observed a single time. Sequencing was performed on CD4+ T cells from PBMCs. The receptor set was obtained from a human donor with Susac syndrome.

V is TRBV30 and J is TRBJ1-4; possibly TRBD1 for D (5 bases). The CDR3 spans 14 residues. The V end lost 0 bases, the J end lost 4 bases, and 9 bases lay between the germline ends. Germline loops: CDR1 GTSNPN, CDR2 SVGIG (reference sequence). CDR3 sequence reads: CAWSVRGHNEKLFF. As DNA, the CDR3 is TGTGCCTGGAGTGTACGAGGACATAATGAAAAACTGTTTTTT.

The CDR3 protein is CSAGQPLTYEQYF. The CDR3 DNA follows: TGCAGTGCCGGACAGCCCCTTACCTACGAGCAGTACTTC. V gene TRBV20-1 combines with J gene TRBJ2-7; TRBD1 might be the D (6 bases). The ends were cut back, 6 bases at V and 2 bases at J, with 14 bases in the middle. From germline, CDR1 is DFQATT and CDR2 SNEGSKA (reference sequence). The CDR3 runs 13 residues.

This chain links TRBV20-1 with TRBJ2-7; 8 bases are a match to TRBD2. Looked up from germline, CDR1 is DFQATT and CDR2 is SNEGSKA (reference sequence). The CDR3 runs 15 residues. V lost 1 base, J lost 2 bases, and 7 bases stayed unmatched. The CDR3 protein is CSARGTSGSPYEQYF. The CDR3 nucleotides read TGCAGTGCTAGAGGAACGAGCGGGAGTCCCTACGAGCAGTACTTC.

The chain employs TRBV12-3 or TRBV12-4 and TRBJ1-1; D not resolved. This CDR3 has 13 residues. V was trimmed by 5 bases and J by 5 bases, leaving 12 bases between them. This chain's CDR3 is CASSPSHGTEAFF. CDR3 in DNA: TGTGCCAGCAGTCCGTCCCACGGGACTGAAGCTTTCTTT.

This chain's CDR3 is CASSLGPNRALSEKLFF. DNA for the CDR3: TGTGCCAGCAGCTTAGGCCCAAACAGGGCGTTGAGTGAAAAACTGTTTTTT. The gene calls are TRBV13 and TRBJ1-4; possible D gene TRBD1, 6 bases. Germline assignment: CDR1 PRHDT and CDR2 FYEKMQ (reference sequence). Trimming took off 0 bases at V and 7 bases at J, with 18 bases between the two ends. The CDR3 runs to 17 residues.

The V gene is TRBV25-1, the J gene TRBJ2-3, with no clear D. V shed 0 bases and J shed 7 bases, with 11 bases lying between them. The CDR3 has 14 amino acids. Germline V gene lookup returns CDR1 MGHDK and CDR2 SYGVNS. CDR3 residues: CASSEYPGSYTQYF. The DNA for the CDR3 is TGTGCCAGCAGTGAATACCCCGGCTCCTATACGCAGTATTTT.

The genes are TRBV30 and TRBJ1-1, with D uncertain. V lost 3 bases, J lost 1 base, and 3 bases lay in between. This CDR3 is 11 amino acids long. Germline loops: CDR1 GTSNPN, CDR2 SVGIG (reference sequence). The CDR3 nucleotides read TGTGCCTGGAGAGAGAACACTGAAGCTTTCTTT. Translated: CAWRENTEAFF.

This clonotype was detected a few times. This CDR3 is CASSPWTSGTYEQYF. The CDR3 DNA is TGTGCCAGCAGCCCCTGGACTAGCGGGACCTACGAGCAGTACTTC. This chain uses TRBV7-2 with TRBJ2-7, with TRBD2 identical over 12 bases. Losses at the gene ends were 5 bases for V and 2 bases for J; bases not matched to a gene: 4. This CDR3 contains 15 residues. The germline CDR1 and CDR2 sequences are SGHTA and FQGNSA.

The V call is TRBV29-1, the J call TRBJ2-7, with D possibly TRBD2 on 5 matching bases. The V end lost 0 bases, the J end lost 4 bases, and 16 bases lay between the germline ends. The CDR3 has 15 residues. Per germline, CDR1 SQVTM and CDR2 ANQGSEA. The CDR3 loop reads CSVEDRRGDRYEQYF. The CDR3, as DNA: TGCAGCGTTGAAGATCGTCGGGGAGACCGGTACGAGCAGTACTTC.

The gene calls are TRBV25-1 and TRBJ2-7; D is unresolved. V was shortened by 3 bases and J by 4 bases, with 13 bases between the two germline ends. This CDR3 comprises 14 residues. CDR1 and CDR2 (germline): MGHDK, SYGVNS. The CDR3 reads CASSDLINLYEQYF. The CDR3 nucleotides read TGTGCCAGCAGTGATTTGATAAACCTTTACGAGCAGTACTTC.

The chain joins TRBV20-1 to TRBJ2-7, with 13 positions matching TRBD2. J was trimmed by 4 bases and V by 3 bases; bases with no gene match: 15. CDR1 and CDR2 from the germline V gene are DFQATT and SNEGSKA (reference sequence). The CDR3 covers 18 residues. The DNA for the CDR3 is TGCAGTGCTAGGAGGTTGGGACTAGCGGGATTAGGAGGATACGAGCAGTACTTC. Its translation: CSARRLGLAGLGGYEQYF.

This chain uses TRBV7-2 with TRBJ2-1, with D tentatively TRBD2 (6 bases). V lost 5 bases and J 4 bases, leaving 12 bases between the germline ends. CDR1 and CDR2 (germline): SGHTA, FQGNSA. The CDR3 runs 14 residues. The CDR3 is CASSAGGIYNEQFF. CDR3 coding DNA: TGTGCCAGCAGCGCCGGCGGGATTTACAATGAGCAGTTCTTC.

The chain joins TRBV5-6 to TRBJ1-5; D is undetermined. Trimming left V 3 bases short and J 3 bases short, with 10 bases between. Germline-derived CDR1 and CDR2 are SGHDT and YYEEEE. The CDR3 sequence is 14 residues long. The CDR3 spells CASSSYILNQPQHF. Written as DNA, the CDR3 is TGTGCCAGCAGCTCTTACATCCTCAATCAGCCCCAGCATTTT.

As DNA, the CDR3 is TGTGCCAGCAGTCCCCGGACAGGGGAAGGGTGGACTGAAGCTTTCTTT. The encoded protein is CASSPRTGEGWTEAFF. The chain has TRBV27 and TRBJ1-1; 9 bases are shared with TRBD1. The junction had 12 bases not matched to a gene; V was cut back by 5 bases and J by 5 bases. CDR3 length: 16 amino acids. Germline V lookup: CDR1 MNHEY, CDR2 SMNVEV (reference sequence).

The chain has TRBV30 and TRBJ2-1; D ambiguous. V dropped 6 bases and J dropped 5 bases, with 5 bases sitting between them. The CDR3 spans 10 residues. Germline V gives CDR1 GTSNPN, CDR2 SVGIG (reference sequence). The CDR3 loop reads CACLHNEQFF. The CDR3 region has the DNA TGTGCCTGCTTACACAATGAGCAGTTCTTC. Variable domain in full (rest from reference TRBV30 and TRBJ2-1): SQTIHQWPATLVQPVGSPLSLECTVEGTSNPNLYWYRQAAGRGLQLLFYSVGIGQISSEVPQNLSASRPQDRQFILSSKKLLLSDSGFYLCACLHNEQFFGPGTRLTVL.

The CDR3 nucleotides are TGTGCCAGCAGTACGCAGCAAGAGACCCAGTACTTC. Its translation: CASSTQQETQYF. The chain uses TRBV12-3 or TRBV12-4 and TRBJ2-5; D gene unclear. CDR3 length: 12 amino acids. Between the trimmed V and J ends, which lost 5 bases and 2 bases, there was a span of 6 bases.

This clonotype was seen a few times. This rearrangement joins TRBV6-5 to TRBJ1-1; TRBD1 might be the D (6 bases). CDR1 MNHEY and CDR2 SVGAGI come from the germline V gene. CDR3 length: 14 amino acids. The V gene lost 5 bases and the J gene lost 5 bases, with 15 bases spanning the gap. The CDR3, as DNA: TGTGCCAGCAGTAAACAGGGTGCGGAAACTGAAGCTTTCTTT. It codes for CASSKQGAETEAFF.

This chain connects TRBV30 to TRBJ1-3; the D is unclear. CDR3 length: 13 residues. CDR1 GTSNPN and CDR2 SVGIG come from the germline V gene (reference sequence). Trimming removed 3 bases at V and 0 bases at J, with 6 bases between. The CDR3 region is CAWSVGSGNTIYF. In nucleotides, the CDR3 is TGTGCCTGGAGCGTAGGCTCTGGAAACACCATATATTTT.

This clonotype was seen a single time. The DNA of the CDR3 is TGCGCCAGCAGCTACCAGACAGGGTCGAGCACAGATACGCAGTATTTT. Amino acid sequence: CASSYQTGSSTDTQYF. The chain couples TRBV5-1 to TRBJ2-3; 7 nucleotides match TRBD1. V shed 3 bases, J shed 0 bases, and the junction held 7 bases outside the gene matches. Looked up from germline, CDR1 is SGHRS and CDR2 is YFSETQ. The length of the CDR3 is 16 residues.

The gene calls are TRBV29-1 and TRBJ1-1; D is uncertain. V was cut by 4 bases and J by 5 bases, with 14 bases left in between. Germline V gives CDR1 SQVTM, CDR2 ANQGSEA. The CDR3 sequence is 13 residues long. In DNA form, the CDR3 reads TGCAGCGTTGTCACCGGTTTCGGGACTGAAGCTTTCTTT. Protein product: CSVVTGFGTEAFF.

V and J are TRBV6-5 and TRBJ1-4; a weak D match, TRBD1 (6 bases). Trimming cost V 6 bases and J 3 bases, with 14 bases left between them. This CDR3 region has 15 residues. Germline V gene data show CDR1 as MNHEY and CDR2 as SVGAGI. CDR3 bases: TGTGCCAGCAGCGATACGGACAGATCTAATGAAAAACTGTTTTTT. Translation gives CASSDTDRSNEKLFF.

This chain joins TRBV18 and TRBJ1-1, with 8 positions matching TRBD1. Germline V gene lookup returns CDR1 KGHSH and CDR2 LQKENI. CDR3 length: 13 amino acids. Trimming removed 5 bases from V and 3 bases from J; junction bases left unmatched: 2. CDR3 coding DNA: TGTGCCAGCTCATCGGGACAGGACACTGAAGCTTTCTTT. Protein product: CASSSGQDTEAFF.

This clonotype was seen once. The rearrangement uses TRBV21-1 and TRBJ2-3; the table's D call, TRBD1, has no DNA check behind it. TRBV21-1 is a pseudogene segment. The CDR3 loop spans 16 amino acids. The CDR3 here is CASSKFQGGGTDTQYF. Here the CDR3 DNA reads TGTGCCAGCAGCAAATTTCAGGGCGGGGGCACAGATACGCAGTATTTT.

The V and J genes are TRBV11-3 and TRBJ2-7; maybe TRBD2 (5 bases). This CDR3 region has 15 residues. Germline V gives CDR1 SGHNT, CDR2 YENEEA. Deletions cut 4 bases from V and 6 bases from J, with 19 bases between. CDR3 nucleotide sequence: TGTGCCAGCAGCTCATCGGCGGGCGGGCGATTCGAGCAGTACTTC. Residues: CASSSSAGGRFEQYF.

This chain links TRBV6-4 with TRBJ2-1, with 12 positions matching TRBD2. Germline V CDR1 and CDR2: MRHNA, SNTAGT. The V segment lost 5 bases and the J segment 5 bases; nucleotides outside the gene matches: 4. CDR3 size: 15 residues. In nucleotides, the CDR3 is TGTGCCAGCAGTCCCGGACTAGCGGGGAACAATGAGCAGTTCTTC. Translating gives CASSPGLAGNNEQFF.